These T cell receptor beta chains were read from a single sample in a study of blood T cells in healthy people across ages. TCRdb passed the 5' RACE reads through MiXCR, listing each CDR3 protein once. This sample has some 900,000 distinct CDR3 sequences; about 48% occur once, and the top ten carry 13%. Sequenced input: blood. These receptors all stem from a man between 25 and 39 years old in good health. The CDR3 runs from the conserved cysteine through the conserved F or W. A D gene is named only where the DNA matches it firmly. Where a row states a size, it is once, few, many or the class of an expanded clone; other rows omit it.

abundance	v_gene	d_gene	j_gene	CDR3nt	CDR3aa
-	TRBV3-1	-	TRBJ2-4	TGTGCCAGCAGCCAAGAAGGACGGGACTTGGACATTCAGTACTTC	CASSQEGRDLDIQYF
few	TRBV25-1	-	TRBJ1-4	TGTGCCAGCCTAGGAGAACACAGGGCAACTAATGAAAAACTGTTTTTT	CASLGEHRATNEKLFF
-	TRBV29-1	-	TRBJ2-4	TGCAGCGTTGGAGGGGATGACATTCAGTACTTC	CSVGGDDIQYF
-	TRBV6-5	-	TRBJ2-2	TGTGCCAGCCAGGACACCGGGGAGCTGTTTTTT	CASQDTGELFF
few	TRBV7-2	-	TRBJ2-7	TGTGCCAGCAGCGCCGACGGATACTCCTACGAGCAGTACTTC	CASSADGYSYEQYF
once	TRBV7-8	-	TRBJ2-3	TGTGCCAGCGGGATCGATACGCAGTATTTT	CASGIDTQYF
once	TRBV2	-	TRBJ2-3	TGTGCCAGCAGTGTCTTTGCGGGGAGCACAGATACGCGGTATTTT	CASSVFAGSTDTRYF
-	TRBV7-3	TRBD1	TRBJ2-7	TGTGCCAGCAGCTTCAAAATCGGACAGGGTCACTACGAGCAGTACTTC	CASSFKIGQGHYEQYF
-	TRBV5-6	TRBD1	TRBJ2-7	TGTGCCAGCAGCGAGGAGGCAGGGGGCTACGAGCAGTACTTC	CASSEEAGGYEQYF
-	TRBV4-1	-	TRBJ2-1	TGCGCCAGCAGCCGTGGGAGTGGCGTGACGAGTAATGAGCAGTTCTTC	CASSRGSGVTSNEQFF
once	TRBV7-9	-	TRBJ2-7	TGTGCCAGCAGCTCCAGGGTGGAGAACTACGAGCAGTACTTC	CASSSRVENYEQYF
-	TRBV6-5	-	TRBJ2-7	TGTGCCAGCAGTTTGACTAGCACCAGGGGGAACTACGAGCAGTACTTC	CASSLTSTRGNYEQYF
-	TRBV6-2/TRBV6-3	TRBD1	TRBJ2-5	TGTGCCAGCAGTCCCTACGGGGACAGGAGTTGGGAGACCCAGTACTTC	CASSPYGDRSWETQYF
-	TRBV27	-	TRBJ2-5	TGTGCCAGCAGTTTATCCGGCGGGGCCTCCCCCAAGACCCAGTACTTC	CASSLSGGASPKTQYF
-	TRBV20-1	-	TRBJ2-3	TGCAGTGCTAGAGATGCCGGGACCGATATAACAGATACGCAGTATTTT	CSARDAGTDITDTQYF
-	TRBV4-3	TRBD2	TRBJ2-1	TGCGCCAGCAGCCAAGATTTGGCTAGCGGGGGAACCGCGCAGTTCTTC	CASSQDLASGGTAQFF
-	TRBV5-1	-	TRBJ2-3	TGCGCCAGCAGCGTATCCCGACCTGGGGGTACAGATACGCAGTATTTT	CASSVSRPGGTDTQYF
-	TRBV7-9	TRBD2	TRBJ2-1	TGTGCCAGCAGCTTAGGGGCGGGGGATCAAGGTGAGCAGTTCTTC	CASSLGAGDQGEQFF
-	TRBV9	-	TRBJ2-7	TGTGCCAGCAGCTACGATGGATATCCCTACGAGCAGTACTTC	CASSYDGYPYEQYF
few	TRBV12-3/TRBV12-4	TRBD2	TRBJ2-5	TGTGCCAGCAGTCCGGGACTAGCGGGGCCATCAAGAGAAGCCCAGTACTTC	CASSPGLAGPSREAQYF
many	TRBV12-3/TRBV12-4	-	TRBJ2-7	TGTGCCAGCAGTTTAGACGGCGGTTCGGCCTACGAGCAGTACTTC	CASSLDGGSAYEQYF
many	TRBV5-5	-	TRBJ2-7	TGTGCCAGCAGCTTGGCAGTGGGTTACGAGCAGTACTTC	CASSLAVGYEQYF
-	TRBV7-2	-	TRBJ1-2	TGTGCCAGCAGCCCCGTGTTGGGGTATGGCTACACCTTC	CASSPVLGYGYTF
-	TRBV6-5	-	TRBJ2-1	TGTGCCAGCAGATACACTAGTGGTGAGCAGTTCTTC	CASRYTSGEQFF
many	TRBV3-1	-	TRBJ1-2	TGTGCCAGCAGCCAGGACTATGGCTACACCTTC	CASSQDYGYTF